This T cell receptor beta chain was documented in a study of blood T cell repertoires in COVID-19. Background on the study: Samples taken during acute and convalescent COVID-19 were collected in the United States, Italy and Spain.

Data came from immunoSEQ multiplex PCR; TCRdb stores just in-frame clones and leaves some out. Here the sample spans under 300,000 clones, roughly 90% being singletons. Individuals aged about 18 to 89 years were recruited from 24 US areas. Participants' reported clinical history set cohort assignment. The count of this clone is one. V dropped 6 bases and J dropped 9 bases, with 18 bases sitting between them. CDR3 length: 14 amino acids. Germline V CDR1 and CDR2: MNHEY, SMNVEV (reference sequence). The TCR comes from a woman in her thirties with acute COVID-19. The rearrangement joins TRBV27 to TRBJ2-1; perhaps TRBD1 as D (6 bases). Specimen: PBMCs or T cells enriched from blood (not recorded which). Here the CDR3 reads CASSALRGKVEQFF. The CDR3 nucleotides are TGTGCCAGCAGCGCACTCAGGGGTAAGGTTGAGCAGTTCTTC.